This T cell receptor (beta chain) stems from a study of cytomegalovirus exposure and HLA in healthy donors. Study-level background: There were about 85 million unique TCRs (from HLA-typed donors) in an early data release. Study results and limitations: Most CMV-associated TCR beta chains appeared HLA-restricted in a later analysis. An ancestry cluster, one associated with Asian ancestry, reportedly showed fewer N-insertions than the approximately 650-donor mean in a later analysis. Later work showed greater clonal expansion in HLA-associated TCR beta chains than in equally common others.

With regard to this clone: The antigen is not known.

The PCR employed 60 Vbeta primers together with 13 Jbeta primers. TCRdb's copy holds only in-frame clones and misses some; the assay was immunoSEQ multiplex PCR. The sample has 120,000 or so clones, about 80% seen once; the top ten hold 1.4% to 1.5%. This TCR came from a woman aged 18-29 years in good health and CMV-seronegative. Sequencing used PBMCs.

CDR3 sequence reads: CASSFPGGSTEAFF. The DNA for the CDR3 is TGTGCCAGCAGCTTCCCCGGGGGTTCCACTGAAGCTTTCTTT. The rearrangement joins TRBV7-2 to TRBJ1-1; D may be TRBD1 (5 bases). The CDR3 runs to 14 residues. Germline CDR1 is SGHTA and CDR2 is FQGNSA. V was shortened by 3 bases and J by 4 bases, with 12 bases between the two germline ends. Full variable domain (remainder filled in from reference TRBV7-2 and TRBJ1-1): GAGVSQSPSNKVTEKGKDVELRCDPISGHTALYWYRQSLGQGLEFLIYFQGNSAPDKSGLPSDRFSAERTGGSVSTLTIQRTQQEDSAVYLCASSFPGGSTEAFFGQGTRLTVV.